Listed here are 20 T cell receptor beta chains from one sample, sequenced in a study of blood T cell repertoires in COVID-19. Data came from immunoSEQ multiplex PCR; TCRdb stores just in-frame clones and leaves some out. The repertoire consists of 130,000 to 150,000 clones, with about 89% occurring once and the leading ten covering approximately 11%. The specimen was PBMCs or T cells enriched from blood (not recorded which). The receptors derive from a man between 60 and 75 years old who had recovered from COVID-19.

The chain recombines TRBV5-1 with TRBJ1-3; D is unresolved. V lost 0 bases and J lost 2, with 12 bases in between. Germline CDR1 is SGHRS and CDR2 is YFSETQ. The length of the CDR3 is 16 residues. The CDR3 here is CASSLEVGGAGNTIYF. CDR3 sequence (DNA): TGCGCCAGCAGCTTGGAGGTGGGAGGCGCTGGAAACACCATATATTTT.

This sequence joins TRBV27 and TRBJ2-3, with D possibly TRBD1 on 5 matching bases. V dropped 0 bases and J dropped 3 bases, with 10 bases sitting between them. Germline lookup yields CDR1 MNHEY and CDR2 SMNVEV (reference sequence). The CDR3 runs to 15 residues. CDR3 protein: CASSLSRRVTDTQYF. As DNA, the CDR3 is TGTGCCAGCAGTTTATCCCGCAGGGTTACAGATACGCAGTATTTT.

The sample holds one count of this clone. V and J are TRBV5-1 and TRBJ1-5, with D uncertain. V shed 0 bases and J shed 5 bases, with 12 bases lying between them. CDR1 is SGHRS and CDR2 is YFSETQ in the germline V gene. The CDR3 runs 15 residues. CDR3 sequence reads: CASSLDAGSDQPQHF. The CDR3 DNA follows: TGCGCCAGCAGCTTGGATGCGGGATCTGATCAGCCCCAGCATTTT.

This CDR3 is CASSIYSRNQPQHF. The CDR3 DNA follows: TGTGCCAGTAGTATCTACAGTCGCAATCAGCCCCAGCATTTT. The chain uses TRBV19 and TRBJ1-5; no reliable D call. The CDR3 extends over 14 amino acids. Germline-derived CDR1 and CDR2 are LNHDA and SQIVND (reference sequence). V lost 3 bases to trimming and J lost 2 bases, with 8 bases between them.

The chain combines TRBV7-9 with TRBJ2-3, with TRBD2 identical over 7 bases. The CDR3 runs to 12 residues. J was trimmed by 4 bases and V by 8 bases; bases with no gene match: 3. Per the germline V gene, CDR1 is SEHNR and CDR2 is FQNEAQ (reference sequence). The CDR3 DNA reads TGTGCCAGCGGGGGGGTGGCAGATACGCAGTATTTT. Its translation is CASGGVADTQYF.

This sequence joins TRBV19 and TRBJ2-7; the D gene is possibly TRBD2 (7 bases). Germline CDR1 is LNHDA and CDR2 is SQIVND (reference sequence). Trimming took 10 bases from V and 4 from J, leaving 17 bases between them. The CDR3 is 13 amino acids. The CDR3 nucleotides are TGTGCCACGGGCCGCGGGGGCTCTTACGAGCAGTACTTC. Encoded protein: CATGRGGSYEQYF.

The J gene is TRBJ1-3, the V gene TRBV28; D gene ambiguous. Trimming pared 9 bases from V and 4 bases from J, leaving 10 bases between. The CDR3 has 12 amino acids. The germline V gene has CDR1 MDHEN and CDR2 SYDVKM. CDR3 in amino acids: CASNRGGNTIYF. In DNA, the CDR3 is TGTGCCAGTAATCGAGGAGGAAACACCATATATTTT.

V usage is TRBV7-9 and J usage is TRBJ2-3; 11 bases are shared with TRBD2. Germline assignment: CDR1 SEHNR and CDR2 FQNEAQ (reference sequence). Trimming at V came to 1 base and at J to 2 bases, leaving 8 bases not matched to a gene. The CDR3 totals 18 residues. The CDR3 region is CASSLVRASGGSTDTQYF. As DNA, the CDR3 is TGTGCCAGCAGCTTAGTCCGGGCTAGCGGGGGGTCCACAGATACGCAGTATTTT.

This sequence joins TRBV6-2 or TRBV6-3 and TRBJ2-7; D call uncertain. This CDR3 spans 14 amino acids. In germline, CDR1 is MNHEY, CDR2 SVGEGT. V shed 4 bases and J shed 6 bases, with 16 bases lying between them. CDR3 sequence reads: CASSWVSSSVEQYF. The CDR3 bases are TGTGCCAGCAGTTGGGTGAGTAGCTCGGTCGAGCAGTACTTC.

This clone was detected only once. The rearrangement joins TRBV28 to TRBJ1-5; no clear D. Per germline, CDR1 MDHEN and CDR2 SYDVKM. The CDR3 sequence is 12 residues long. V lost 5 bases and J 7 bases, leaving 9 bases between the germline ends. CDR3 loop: CASSLLRQPQHF. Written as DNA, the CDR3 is TGTGCCAGCAGTCTTCTGAGGCAGCCCCAGCATTTT.

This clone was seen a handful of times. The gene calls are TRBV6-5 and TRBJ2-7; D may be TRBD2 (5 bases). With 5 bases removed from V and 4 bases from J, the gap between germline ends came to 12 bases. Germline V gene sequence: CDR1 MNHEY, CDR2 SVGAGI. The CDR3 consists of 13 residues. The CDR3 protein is CASSRGPPYEQYF. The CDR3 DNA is TGTGCCAGCAGTCGGGGTCCCCCGTACGAGCAGTACTTC.

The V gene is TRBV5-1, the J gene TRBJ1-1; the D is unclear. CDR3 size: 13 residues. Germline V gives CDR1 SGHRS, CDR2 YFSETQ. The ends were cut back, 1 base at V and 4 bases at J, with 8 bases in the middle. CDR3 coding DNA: TGCGCCAGCAGCTTGCTCCCGGGCACTGAAGCTTTCTTT. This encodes CASSLLPGTEAFF.

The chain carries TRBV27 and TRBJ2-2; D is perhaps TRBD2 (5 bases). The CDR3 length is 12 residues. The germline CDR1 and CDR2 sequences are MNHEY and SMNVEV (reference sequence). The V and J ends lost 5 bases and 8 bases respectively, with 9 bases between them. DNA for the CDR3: TGTGCCAGCAGTCGGGGTGTGGGGGAGCTGTTTTTT. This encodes CASSRGVGELFF.

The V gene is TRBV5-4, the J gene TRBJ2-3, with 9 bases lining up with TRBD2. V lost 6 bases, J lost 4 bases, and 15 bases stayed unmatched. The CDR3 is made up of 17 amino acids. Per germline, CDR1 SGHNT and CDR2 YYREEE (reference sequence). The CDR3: CASTPKVAGARSDTQYF. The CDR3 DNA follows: TGTGCCAGCACCCCCAAGGTAGCGGGGGCCCGTTCAGATACGCAGTATTTT.

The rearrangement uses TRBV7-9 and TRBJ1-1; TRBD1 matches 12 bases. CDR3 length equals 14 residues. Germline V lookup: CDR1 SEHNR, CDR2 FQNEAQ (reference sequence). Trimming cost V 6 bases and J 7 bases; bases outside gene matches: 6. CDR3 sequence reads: CASRRDRGPHEAFF. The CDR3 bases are TGTGCCAGCAGGCGGGACAGGGGGCCTCATGAAGCTTTCTTT.

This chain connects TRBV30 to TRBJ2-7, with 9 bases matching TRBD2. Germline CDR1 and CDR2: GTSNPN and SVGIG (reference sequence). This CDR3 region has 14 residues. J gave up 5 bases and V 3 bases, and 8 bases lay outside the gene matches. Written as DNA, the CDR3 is TGTGCCTGGAGGCGGAGTAGCGGGAGACACGAGCAGTACTTC. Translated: CAWRRSSGRHEQYF.

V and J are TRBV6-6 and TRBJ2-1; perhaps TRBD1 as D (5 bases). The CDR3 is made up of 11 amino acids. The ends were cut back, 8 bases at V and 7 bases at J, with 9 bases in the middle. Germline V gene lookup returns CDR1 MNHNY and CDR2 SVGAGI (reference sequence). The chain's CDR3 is CASLRQNEQFF. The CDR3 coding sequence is TGTGCCAGCTTACGACAGAATGAGCAGTTCTTC.

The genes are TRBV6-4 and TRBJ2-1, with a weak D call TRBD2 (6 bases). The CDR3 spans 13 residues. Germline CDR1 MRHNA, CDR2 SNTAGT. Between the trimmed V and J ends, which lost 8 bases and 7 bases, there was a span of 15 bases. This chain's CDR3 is CASLRDCRNEQFF. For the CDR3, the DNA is TGTGCCAGCTTGCGGGACTGCCGAAATGAGCAGTTCTTC.

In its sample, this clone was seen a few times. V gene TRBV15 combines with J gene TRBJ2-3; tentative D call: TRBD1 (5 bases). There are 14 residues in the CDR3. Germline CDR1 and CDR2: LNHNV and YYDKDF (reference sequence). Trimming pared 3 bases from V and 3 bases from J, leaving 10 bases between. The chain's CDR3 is CATSRRQSTDTQYF. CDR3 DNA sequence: TGTGCCACCAGCAGGCGACAGAGTACAGATACGCAGTATTTT.

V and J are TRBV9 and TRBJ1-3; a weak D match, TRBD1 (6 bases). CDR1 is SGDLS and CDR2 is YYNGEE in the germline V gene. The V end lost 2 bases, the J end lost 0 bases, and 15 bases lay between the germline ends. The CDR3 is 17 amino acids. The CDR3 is CASSVLDSATSGNTIYF. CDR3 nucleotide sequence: TGTGCCAGCAGCGTTCTGGACAGTGCTACCTCTGGAAACACCATATATTTT.